The 21 T cell receptor beta chains listed next were all sequenced from one sample in a study of CD8 T cells in Susac syndrome. It was with random hexamers that about 0.45 to 1 ug RNA was reverse transcribed. TCRdb analysed the immunoSEQ multiplex PCR reads with MiXCR anew, one entry per CDR3 protein. The sample lists around 300,000 distinct CDR3 sequences, 85% occurring once. The material sequenced was CD8+ T cells from PBMCs. These receptor sequences come from a human donor with multiple sclerosis.

The chain has TRBV28 and TRBJ2-3; D is perhaps TRBD2 (5 bases). V dropped 2 bases and J dropped 1 base, with 25 bases sitting between them. Germline values: CDR1 MDHEN, CDR2 SYDVKM. CDR3 length: 20 amino acids. CDR3 sequence: CASSLTLPSLRPGGTDTQYF. The CDR3 DNA reads TGTGCCAGCAGTTTAACACTACCATCGCTACGCCCCGGGGGCACAGATACGCAGTATTTT.

This sequence joins TRBV9 and TRBJ1-5, with D possibly TRBD1 on 5 matching bases. Germline CDR1 SGDLS, CDR2 YYNGEE. The CDR3 loop spans 14 amino acids. V was clipped by 3 bases and J by 1 base, with 8 bases between them. CDR3: CASSARDSNQPQHF. The DNA of the CDR3 is TGTGCCAGCAGCGCCCGGGACAGCAATCAGCCCCAGCATTTT.

The rearrangement uses TRBV7-9 and TRBJ2-3; tentatively, D is TRBD2 (5 bases). Germline V lookup: CDR1 SEHNR, CDR2 FQNEAQ (reference sequence). This CDR3 region has 14 residues. V lost 5 bases and J 5 bases, leaving 14 bases between the germline ends. CDR3 sequence (DNA): TGTGCCAGCAGCCCCTCCACTAGTATAGATACGCAGTATTTT. It yields the protein CASSPSTSIDTQYF.

This clonotype was seen more than once but under ten times. The chain employs TRBV28 and TRBJ2-7, with unresolved D. The CDR3 extends over 12 amino acids. The germline gives CDR1 MDHEN, CDR2 SYDVKM. V was cut by 5 bases and J by 2 bases, with 7 bases left in between. CDR3 bases: TGTGCCAGCAGTCCTCCTACCTACGAGCAGTACTTC. This encodes CASSPPTYEQYF.

The chain uses TRBV4-3 and TRBJ2-1, with 12 bases fitting TRBD1. CDR3 length equals 16 residues. The germline gives CDR1 LGHNA, CDR2 YSLEER. V was pared by 2 bases and J by 7 bases, with 6 bases of the junction left unmatched. The CDR3 protein is CASSQLGTGGSNEQFF. CDR3 bases: TGCGCCAGCAGCCAACTTGGGACAGGGGGCTCGAATGAGCAGTTCTTC.

This chain connects TRBV30 to TRBJ2-2, with unresolved D. The germline V gene has CDR1 GTSNPN and CDR2 SVGIG (reference sequence). This CDR3 is 13 amino acids long. The V end lost 8 bases, the J end lost 0 bases, and 10 bases lay between the germline ends. In nucleotides, the CDR3 is TGTGCCAAGGATCTTGCGAACACCGGGGAGCTGTTTTTT. Translation: CAKDLANTGELFF.

The chain carries TRBV7-9 and TRBJ2-3; D uncertain. The germline V and J ends were trimmed by 3 bases and 5 bases, with 9 bases remaining between them. From germline, CDR1 is SEHNR and CDR2 FQNEAQ (reference sequence). This CDR3 has 13 amino acids. CDR3: CASSFGDVDTQYF. In DNA form, the CDR3 reads TGTGCCAGCAGCTTCGGTGACGTAGATACGCAGTATTTT.

V and J are TRBV6-1 and TRBJ2-1; 10 nucleotides match TRBD2. Trimming removed 5 bases from V and 6 bases from J; junction bases left unmatched: 10. The CDR3 length is 16 residues. Germline CDR1 MNHNS, CDR2 SASEGT. The DNA of the CDR3 is TGTGCCAGCAGTCCCCTAGCGGGAGAACGGCTCAATGAGCAGTTCTTC. Encoded protein: CASSPLAGERLNEQFF.

This sequence joins TRBV7-9 and TRBJ2-1, with 11 bases that match TRBD2. The CDR3 covers 16 residues. With V trimmed by 5 bases and J by 4 bases, 7 bases remained unmatched. The V gene's germline CDR1 is SEHNR and CDR2 FQNEAQ (reference sequence). The CDR3, as DNA: TGTGCCAGCAGCCCAGGGACTAGCGGATTTTACAATGAGCAGTTCTTC. It yields the protein CASSPGTSGFYNEQFF.

This clonotype was picked up a small number of times. The chain is built from TRBV6-2 or TRBV6-3 and TRBJ2-1; D not certain. Trimming shortened V by 2 bases and J by 5 bases, and 7 bases separated the two germline ends. From germline, CDR1 is MNHEY and CDR2 SVGEGT. The CDR3 totals 13 residues. CDR3 in amino acids: CASSYDGDNEQFF. In nucleotides, the CDR3 is TGTGCCAGCAGTTACGATGGGGACAATGAGCAGTTCTTC.

This rearrangement joins TRBV24-1 to TRBJ2-7; D is possibly TRBD1 or TRBD2 (5 bases each). Trimming pared 3 bases from V and 2 bases from J, leaving 13 bases between. Germline V gene sequence: CDR1 KGHDR, CDR2 SFDVKD. CDR3 size: 15 residues. As DNA, the CDR3 is TGTGCCACCAGTGATGGGACCCTGGGGACCTACGAGCAGTACTTC. This gives the protein CATSDGTLGTYEQYF.

In this sample, this clonotype turned up once. The V gene is TRBV5-6, the J gene TRBJ2-6; no definite D call. CDR3 length: 15 amino acids. V was pared by 6 bases and J by 1 base, with 11 bases between. In germline, CDR1 is SGHDT, CDR2 YYEEEE. The CDR3 reads CASTPDGSGANVLTF. The CDR3 DNA reads as TGTGCCAGCACTCCGGACGGTTCTGGGGCCAACGTCCTGACTTTC.

This clonotype was observed a single time. The rearrangement links TRBV5-4 to TRBJ2-1, with a weak D call TRBD2 (5 bases). The germline V and J ends were trimmed by 6 bases and 8 bases, with 18 bases remaining between them. This CDR3 region has 14 residues. CDR1 is SGHNT and CDR2 is YYREEE in the germline V gene (reference sequence). DNA for the CDR3: TGTGCCAGCAAAGACTACAATATGTTCGATGAGCAGTTCTTC. It yields the protein CASKDYNMFDEQFF.

The chain couples TRBV7-9 to TRBJ1-3; no reliable D call. Germline CDR1 SEHNR, CDR2 FQNEAQ (reference sequence). The CDR3 length is 16 residues. V lost 5 bases and J lost 1, with 15 bases in between. CDR3 coding DNA: TGTGCCAGCAGCAAGACCGGGGTGTTATCTGGAAACACCATATATTTT. This translates into CASSKTGVLSGNTIYF.

The chain links TRBV20-1 to TRBJ1-6; 10 bases line up with TRBD1. The CDR3 is 14 residues long. Germline CDR1 is DFQATT and CDR2 is SNEGSKA (reference sequence). V gave up 6 bases and J gave up 8 bases; unmatched junction bases: 7. The CDR3 sequence: CSAGRQGADSPLHF. CDR3 DNA sequence: TGCAGTGCGGGCAGACAGGGGGCAGATTCACCCCTCCACTTT.

This chain links TRBV7-9 with TRBJ2-4, with D perhaps TRBD2 (5 bases). Germline CDR1 SEHNR, CDR2 FQNEAQ (reference sequence). V dropped 1 base and J dropped 9 bases, with 13 bases sitting between them. The CDR3 contains 14 residues. The CDR3 spells CASSLGRALGIQYF. Written as DNA, the CDR3 is TGTGCCAGCAGCTTAGGGCGGGCCTTAGGCATTCAGTACTTC.

The genes are TRBV5-5 and TRBJ1-1, with D possibly matching TRBD1 (6 bases). Germline CDR1 and CDR2: SGHKS and YYEKEE (reference sequence). The ends were cut back, 4 bases at V and 0 bases at J, with 16 bases in the middle. The CDR3 has 16 amino acids. CDR3 coding DNA: TGTGCCAGCAGCGGTTTTTTGGGGGGCATGAACACTGAAGCTTTCTTT. Translated, it gives CASSGFLGGMNTEAFF.

This sequence joins TRBV11-2 and TRBJ2-7, with 8 bases fitting TRBD1. There are 16 residues in the CDR3. With 2 bases clipped from V and 3 bases from J, the junction kept 9 bases outside the gene matches. Germline loops: CDR1 SGHAT, CDR2 FQNNGV. This CDR3 reads CASSLIYPGQDYEQYF. In DNA form, the CDR3 reads TGTGCCAGCAGCTTAATATACCCGGGACAGGACTACGAGCAGTACTTC.

V and J are TRBV5-4 and TRBJ2-7, with TRBD1 matching over 7 bases. V shed 4 bases, J shed 5 bases, and the junction held 9 bases outside the gene matches. The CDR3 covers 14 residues. Germline CDR1 and CDR2: SGHNT and YYREEE (reference sequence). Here the CDR3 reads CASSTDRRVDEQYF. DNA of the CDR3: TGTGCCAGCAGCACGGACAGGCGGGTAGACGAGCAGTACTTC.

In DNA, the CDR3 is TGTGCCTGGAGTGACTACTACGAGCAGTACTTC. It encodes CAWSDYYEQYF. This chain joins TRBV30 and TRBJ2-7; D is uncertain. V was shortened by 1 base and J by 3 bases, with 4 bases between the two germline ends. The V gene's germline CDR1 is GTSNPN and CDR2 SVGIG (reference sequence). This CDR3 has 11 amino acids.

The rearrangement uses TRBV7-9 and TRBJ1-2; D not certain. In germline, CDR1 is SEHNR, CDR2 FQNEAQ (reference sequence). V was trimmed by 0 bases and J by 4 bases, leaving 6 bases between them. CDR3 length equals 13 residues. This CDR3 reads CASSLAVLYGYTF. The CDR3, as DNA: TGTGCCAGCAGCTTAGCGGTGCTCTATGGCTACACCTTC. The full variable domain, its missing parts supplied by reference TRBV7-9 and TRBJ1-2, is DTGVSQNPRHKITKRGQNVTFRCDPISEHNRLYWYRQTLGQGPEFLTYFQNEAQLEKSRLLSDRFSAERPKGSFSTLEIQRTEQGDSAMYLCASSLAVLYGYTFGSGTRLTVV.